These 13 T cell receptor beta chains were sequenced from one sample in a study of T cell changes during pregnancy in multiple sclerosis (dated by TCRdb to the late 2010s). Library preparation used the immunoSEQ multiplex PCR assay. The immuneACCESS repertoire file appears here via TCRdb, limited to in-frame rearrangements. These files lack a portion of the clones; in checked studies, under half of the deficit traces to unresolved V genes, and the cause of the others is not known. This sample holds some 59,000 clones; 80% to 90% were observed only once. Clones ranked in the top ten supply around 2.5% of the sample. The specimen comprised peripheral blood, sampled in the first trimester of pregnancy. The receptor set was obtained from a female donor with multiple sclerosis, enrolled in a pregnancy study.

This sequence joins TRBV5-1 and TRBJ1-2, with a weak D call TRBD1 (5 bases). The V gene lost 4 bases and the J gene lost 7 bases, with 14 bases spanning the gap. The CDR3 is 13 amino acids. The germline gives CDR1 SGHRS, CDR2 YFSETQ. The CDR3 loop is CASSGQGTGGYTF. CDR3 sequence (DNA): TGCGCCAGCAGCGGGCAGGGAACGGGTGGCTACACCTTC.

The CDR3 DNA reads as TGTGCCAGCTCACCGGACAGGGCCGCCCTTAACGAGCAGTACTTC. Translating it yields CASSPDRAALNEQYF. This rearrangement joins TRBV18 to TRBJ2-7, with TRBD1 matching 8 bases. From germline, CDR1 is KGHSH and CDR2 LQKENI. This CDR3 region has 15 residues. After removal of 3 bases from V and 5 bases from J, the junction contained 9 bases not matched to a gene.

J is TRBJ2-7 and V is TRBV6-5; 9 positions agree with TRBD1. CDR1 and CDR2 from the germline V gene are MNHEY and SVGAGI. The CDR3 runs 15 residues. With 2 bases clipped from V and 2 bases from J, the junction kept 4 bases outside the gene matches. The CDR3 here is CASSYAGTGTYEQYF. DNA of the CDR3: TGTGCCAGCAGTTACGCCGGGACAGGGACCTACGAGCAGTACTTC.

V usage is TRBV6-5 and J usage is TRBJ2-7; the D gene is possibly TRBD2 (6 bases). V lost 3 bases to trimming and J lost 4 bases, with 16 bases between them. Germline CDR1 reads MNHEY; CDR2 reads SVGAGI. The CDR3 consists of 15 residues. The CDR3 loop is CASSYSPSGSYEQYF. The CDR3 DNA reads TGTGCCAGCAGTTATTCCCCCAGCGGGTCATACGAGCAGTACTTC.

The V gene is TRBV5-1, the J gene TRBJ1-4; D is ambiguous. The V gene lost 4 bases and the J gene lost 3 bases, with 10 bases spanning the gap. The CDR3 sequence is 14 residues long. Germline values: CDR1 SGHRS, CDR2 YFSETQ. The CDR3 reads CASSNGQPNEKLFF. In nucleotides, the CDR3 is TGCGCCAGCAGCAATGGGCAGCCTAATGAAAAACTGTTTTTT.

V and J are TRBV9 and TRBJ2-3; D is unresolved. V lost 3 bases and J lost 0, with 8 bases in between. The length of the CDR3 is 14 residues. CDR1 is SGDLS and CDR2 is YYNGEE in the germline V gene. CDR3: CASSDLRSTDTQYF. In nucleotides, the CDR3 is TGTGCCAGCAGCGACCTAAGAAGCACAGATACGCAGTATTTT.

The chain joins TRBV30 to TRBJ2-5, with 8 bases that match TRBD2. Germline V lookup: CDR1 GTSNPN, CDR2 SVGIG (reference sequence). The CDR3 contains 13 residues. Unmatched junction bases numbered 4, after V lost 2 bases and J lost 5 bases. The CDR3 here is CAWSRGGMETQYF. CDR3 in DNA: TGTGCCTGGAGTCGGGGGGGGATGGAGACCCAGTACTTC.

The J gene is TRBJ1-3, the V gene TRBV18, with D tentatively TRBD1 (5 bases). This CDR3 spans 17 amino acids. The V gene's germline CDR1 is KGHSH and CDR2 LQKENI. Trimming pared 3 bases from V and 0 bases from J, leaving 15 bases between. CDR3 sequence (DNA): TGTGCCAGCTCACCTGTTGAAGGGGTCAGCTCTGGAAACACCATATATTTT. Translating gives CASSPVEGVSSGNTIYF. The whole variable domain, filled in from reference TRBV18 and TRBJ1-3, reads NAGVMQNPRHLVRRRGQEARLRCSPMKGHSHVYWYRQLPEEGLKFMVYLQKENIIDESGMPKERFSAEFPKEGPSILRIQQVVRGDSAAYFCASSPVEGVSSGNTIYFGEGSWLTVV.

The chain is built from TRBV7-8 and TRBJ2-5, with 15 bases fitting TRBD2. V gave up 5 bases and J gave up 5 bases; unmatched junction bases: 6. Per the germline V gene, CDR1 is SGHVS and CDR2 is FQNEAQ. This CDR3 has 16 residues. Here the CDR3 DNA reads TGTGCCAGCAGCCGCGGACTAGCGGGAGGGGGGGAGACCCAGTACTTC. It translates to CASSRGLAGGGETQYF. Drawing the rest from reference TRBV7-8 and TRBJ2-5, the complete variable domain is GAGVSQSPRYKVAKRGQDVALRCDPISGHVSLFWYQQALGQGPEFLTYFQNEAQLDKSGLPSDRFFAERPEGSVSTLKIQRTQQEDSAVYLCASSRGLAGGGETQYFGPGTRLLVL.

The V and J genes are TRBV2 and TRBJ2-7, with D tentatively TRBD2 (7 bases). V was trimmed by 7 bases and J by 2 bases, leaving 18 bases between them. Germline lookup yields CDR1 SNHLY and CDR2 FYNNEI. CDR3 length: 15 amino acids. Here the CDR3 reads CASTGFEGGPYEQYF. The CDR3, as DNA: TGTGCCAGCACCGGCTTTGAGGGGGGGCCCTACGAGCAGTACTTC.

The chain recombines TRBV7-2 with TRBJ1-2; 8 bases map to TRBD1. Per the germline V gene, CDR1 is SGHTA and CDR2 is FQGNSA. This CDR3 is 16 amino acids long. V was clipped by 3 bases and J by 2 bases; unmatched bases: 8. The CDR3 nucleotides read TGTGCCAGCAGCTTTCATTCTCAGGGGGCGAACTATGGCTACACCTTC. Amino acids: CASSFHSQGANYGYTF.

The chain carries TRBV11-1 and TRBJ2-3, with 12 bases fitting TRBD2. Germline V CDR1 and CDR2: SGHAT, FQDESV (reference sequence). With V trimmed by 5 bases and J by 2 bases, 5 bases remained unmatched. This CDR3 comprises 16 residues. CDR3: CASSTTSGGITDTQYF. CDR3 nucleotides: TGTGCCAGCAGCACCACTAGCGGGGGGATCACAGATACGCAGTATTTT.

The genes are TRBV7-2 and TRBJ2-7; maybe TRBD1 (5 bases). CDR1 is SGHTA, CDR2 FQGNSA, per germline. Trimming removed 5 bases at V and 3 bases at J, with 17 bases between. The CDR3 is 15 amino acids. The CDR3 DNA reads as TGTGCCAGCAGCCTGATGGGGCAGAACAACTACGAGCAGTACTTC. It is translated as CASSLMGQNNYEQYF.